The entry that follows covers one T cell receptor (beta chain) sequence. This CDR3 spans 16 amino acids. CDR1 is ENHRY, CDR2 SYGVKD, per germline. V shed 3 bases, J shed 0 bases, and the junction held 5 bases outside the gene matches. Authors' processing steps: Estimation of nucleated cell counts relied on the amplification of reference gene primers. Produced via immunoSEQ multiplex PCR; TCRdb's table is partial and in-frame only. From that table come the V and J calls and clone size; the DNA was used to work out D and trimming. In the table there are around 320,000 clones, about 90% of which are singletons. This entry is derived from a study of blood T cell repertoires in COVID-19. Looking at the study overall: T cells, B-cell-depleted T cells, or PBMCs supplied cDNA or gDNA.

The genes are TRBV10-3 and TRBJ1-5, with 7 bases matching TRBD1. This TCR came from a man aged 18 to 29 with active or convalescent COVID-19. Sequencing was done on a sample of peripheral blood. The CDR3 DNA follows: TGTGCCATCAGTGACCAGGCAGGGGGTAGCAATCAGCCCCAGCATTTT. Its protein is CAISDQAGGSNQPQHF.